The 27 T cell receptor beta chains given below trace back to one sample, sequenced in a study of graft-versus-host responses after intestinal transplantation (dated by TCRdb to 2020 to 2022). The method behind the library was the immunoSEQ multiplex PCR assay. TCRdb retrieved this table from immuneACCESS and kept in-frame rearrangements only. Not all clones are present; in checked studies, unresolved V genes account for under half, and no reason is known for the remainder. The sample table lists about 14,000 clones, more than 30% of them with a count of one. The leading ten clones occupy approximately 15% of the sample. What this sample's time point label stands for: cells obtained before transplantation from donor or recipient. In the mixed lymphocyte reactions, 200,000 CFSE-labeled pre-transplant responders were plated with 200,000 irradiated violet-dye-labeled stimulators and cultured for approximately 6 days.

Sequencing was performed on alloreactive CD8+ T cells from a mixed lymphocyte reaction culture, taken before intestinal transplant. The cell subset or site label, as the study defines it: CFSE-low proliferating T cells sorted from approximately six-day pre-transplant mixed lymphocyte reaction (GvH or HvG direction). Receptor source: a human patient who received an intestinal transplant.

Here the CDR3 reads CASSDGTGWNTEAFF. In DNA, the CDR3 is TGTGCCAGCAGTGACGGGACAGGCTGGAACACTGAAGCTTTCTTT. The chain employs TRBV2 and TRBJ1-1, with TRBD1 matching 8 bases. The germline V gene encodes CDR1 SNHLY and CDR2 FYNNEI. This CDR3 has 15 amino acids. J was trimmed by 1 base and V by 3 bases; bases with no gene match: 4. Combining the CDR3 with reference TRBV2 and TRBJ1-1 gives the whole variable domain EPEVTQTPSHQVTQMGQEVILRCVPISNHLYFYWYRQILGQKVEFLVSFYNNEISEKSEIFDDQFSVERPDGSNFTLKIRSTKLEDSAMYFCASSDGTGWNTEAFFGQGTRLTVV.

With respect to this clone: In the same sample, other DNA sequences code for this CDR3. The CDR3 spells CASSPRGPYEQYF. The CDR3 DNA reads as TGTGCCAGCAGTCCCCGAGGGCCCTACGAGCAGTACTTC. V and J are TRBV6-5 and TRBJ2-7; D is possibly TRBD2 (5 bases). Trimming left V 5 bases short and J 2 bases short, with 10 bases between. The length of the CDR3 is 13 residues. Germline V gene sequence: CDR1 MNHEY, CDR2 SVGAGI.

The chain joins TRBV4-1 to TRBJ2-7; 9 bases match TRBD2. Trimming removed 8 bases from V and 2 bases from J; junction bases left unmatched: 7. The CDR3 consists of 14 residues. Germline values: CDR1 MGHRA, CDR2 YSYEKL. Here the CDR3 reads CASGPWTSAYEQYF. The CDR3 DNA sequence: TGCGCCAGCGGACCCTGGACTAGCGCCTACGAGCAGTACTTC.

This chain uses TRBV10-1 with TRBJ2-1; TRBD2 aligns across 9 bases. The germline gives CDR1 WNHNN, CDR2 SYGVQD (reference sequence). The CDR3 consists of 17 residues. Losses at the gene ends were 0 bases for V and 6 bases for J; bases not matched to a gene: 9. CDR3 amino acids: CASSESREGGRGNEQFF. The CDR3 nucleotides read TGCGCCAGCAGTGAGTCGAGGGAGGGCGGGAGGGGCAATGAGCAGTTCTTC.

The V and J genes are TRBV19 and TRBJ1-5; D gene ambiguous. The germline gives CDR1 LNHDA, CDR2 SQIVND (reference sequence). V was shortened by 9 bases and J by 1 base, with 7 bases between the two germline ends. The CDR3 is made up of 12 amino acids. This chain's CDR3 is CARHTSNQPQHF. CDR3 bases: TGTGCCAGGCACACGAGCAATCAGCCCCAGCATTTT.

This clone was counted between two and nine times. The V gene is TRBV7-2, the J gene TRBJ1-6; D might be TRBD1 (6 bases). Germline assignment: CDR1 SGHTA and CDR2 FQGNSA. The ends were cut back, 3 bases at V and 0 bases at J, with 9 bases in the middle. The CDR3 sequence is 16 residues long. DNA of the CDR3: TGTGCCAGCAGCTTTAGGGGGAGCTCCTATAATTCACCCCTCCACTTT. This translates into CASSFRGSSYNSPLHF.

This clone qualifies as large. V usage is TRBV4-1 and J usage is TRBJ2-7; D gene ambiguous. Looked up from germline, CDR1 is MGHRA and CDR2 is YSYEKL. This CDR3 has 15 residues. Trimming removed 4 bases at V and 6 bases at J, with 19 bases between. This chain's CDR3 is CASSPSLGEALEQYF. Written as DNA, the CDR3 is TGCGCCAGCAGCCCGTCCCTAGGAGAAGCTCTCGAGCAGTACTTC.

This clone was seen only a few times. The rearrangement links TRBV4-3 to TRBJ2-7; a possible D gene is TRBD1 (6 bases). The V end lost 8 bases, the J end lost 7 bases, and 15 bases lay between the germline ends. The germline V gene encodes CDR1 LGHNA and CDR2 YSLEER. This CDR3 spans 12 amino acids. Here the CDR3 DNA reads TGCGCCAGCTCCCAAACAGGGTTAGAGCAGTACTTC. As protein: CASSQTGLEQYF.

This clone was seen at least ten times. This chain joins TRBV7-9 and TRBJ2-7, with no clear D. Germline V gives CDR1 SEHNR, CDR2 FQNEAQ (reference sequence). Trimming stripped 5 bases from V and 1 base from J, with 6 bases between. The CDR3 loop spans 12 amino acids. The CDR3 here is CASSDGSYEQYF. The DNA of the CDR3 is TGTGCCAGCAGCGACGGGTCCTACGAGCAGTACTTC.

V usage is TRBV6-1 and J usage is TRBJ2-7, with D unclear. Trimming took off 4 bases at V and 6 bases at J, with 4 bases between the two ends. The CDR3 spans 10 residues. The germline V gene has CDR1 MNHNS and CDR2 SASEGT. Here the CDR3 DNA reads TGTGCCAGCAGTGGCGGCGAGCAGTACTTC. It specifies CASSGGEQYF.

The V and J genes are TRBV14 and TRBJ2-7; D uncertain. The germline V gene encodes CDR1 SGHDN and CDR2 FVKESK. V shed 4 bases and J shed 3 bases, with 13 bases lying between them. This CDR3 contains 14 residues. CDR3 protein: CASSPVEFGYEQYF. The DNA for the CDR3 is TGTGCCAGCAGCCCGGTGGAGTTCGGCTACGAGCAGTACTTC.

There are a few counts of this clone. The chain is built from TRBV7-6 and TRBJ1-4; 7 bases are shared with TRBD1. CDR1 is SGHVS, CDR2 FNYEAQ, per germline. Losses at the gene ends were 5 bases for V and 7 bases for J; bases not matched to a gene: 13. The CDR3 contains 16 residues. CDR3 DNA sequence: TGTGCCAGCAGCCCACGCCAGGGGGTTAACAGTGAAAAACTGTTTTTT. It encodes CASSPRQGVNSEKLFF.

The J gene is TRBJ2-7, the V gene TRBV27; no clear D. V was pared by 0 bases and J by 0 bases, with 9 bases between. CDR1 and CDR2 from the germline V gene are MNHEY and SMNVEV (reference sequence). This CDR3 region has 15 residues. CDR3 loop: CASSLSWAASYEQYF. The CDR3 region has the DNA TGTGCCAGCAGTTTATCTTGGGCAGCCTCCTACGAGCAGTACTTC.

The chain links TRBV14 to TRBJ1-2; 7 bases agree with TRBD1. This CDR3 contains 16 residues. J was trimmed by 4 bases and V by 2 bases; bases with no gene match: 10. Germline lookup yields CDR1 SGHDN and CDR2 FVKESK. The CDR3 region has the DNA TGTGCCAGCAGCCAAATGGGCACAGGGGATCTCTATGGCTACACCTTC. Protein: CASSQMGTGDLYGYTF.

The chain recombines TRBV4-1 with TRBJ2-5; TRBD1 matches at 8 bases. The germline gives CDR1 MGHRA, CDR2 YSYEKL. V lost 4 bases and J lost 4; bases outside the gene matches: 5. This CDR3 has 14 amino acids. CDR3 sequence (DNA): TGCGCCAGCAGCCTCGGACAGGGTGGAGAGACCCAGTACTTC. Its translation: CASSLGQGGETQYF.

The CDR3 DNA follows: TGTGCCAGCAGGTCGGGACAAACCTACGAGCAGTACTTC. This codes for CASRSGQTYEQYF. The J gene is TRBJ2-7, the V gene TRBV7-9, with a possible D match to TRBD1 (6 bases). Germline lookup yields CDR1 SEHNR and CDR2 FQNEAQ (reference sequence). V was cut by 6 bases and J by 2 bases, with 11 bases left in between. The CDR3 length is 13 residues.

The chain combines TRBV7-6 with TRBJ1-5; D remains unclear. Per the germline V gene, CDR1 is SGHVS and CDR2 is FNYEAQ. The CDR3 has 14 residues. V was trimmed by 4 bases and J by 0 bases, leaving 7 bases between them. CDR3 region: CASSSDYSNQPQHF. For the CDR3, the DNA is TGTGCCAGCAGCTCAGACTATAGCAATCAGCCCCAGCATTTT.

The rearrangement uses TRBV4-1 and TRBJ2-7; 8 positions match TRBD1. This CDR3 is 14 amino acids long. V lost 4 bases, J lost 3 bases, and 5 bases stayed unmatched. Germline V lookup: CDR1 MGHRA, CDR2 YSYEKL. CDR3 sequence (DNA): TGCGCCAGCAGCCCAGGACAGGGCGTCTACGAGCAGTACTTC. The encoded protein is CASSPGQGVYEQYF.

Turning to this clone: An end of the junction differs from the germline gene, which may be a read error. V is TRBV4-1 and J is TRBJ1-2; D is unclear. There are 15 residues in the CDR3. Germline values: CDR1 MGHRA, CDR2 YSYEKL. CDR3 coding DNA: TGCGCCAACAGCCAAGTCGGTGACTCTAGCCGTGGCTACACCTTC. This sequence encodes CANSQVGDSSRGYTF.

By share, this clone counts as medium-sized. The chain is built from TRBV29-1 and TRBJ2-7, with D tentatively TRBD1 (6 bases). Germline CDR1 and CDR2: SQVTM and ANQGSEA. The CDR3 is 13 amino acids. V gave up 4 bases and J gave up 3 bases, with 13 bases separating them. For the CDR3, the DNA is TGCAGCGTTGGACTGACAGGTGACTACGAGCAGTACTTC. It translates to CSVGLTGDYEQYF.

This clone was seen a few times. The CDR3 loop is CASSSDRATNEKLFF. In DNA, the CDR3 is TGCGCCAGCAGCTCCGACAGAGCAACTAATGAAAAACTGTTTTTT. The chain carries TRBV4-3 and TRBJ1-4, with TRBD1 as a possible D gene (5 bases). Trimming stripped 5 bases from V and 0 bases from J, with 10 bases between. The CDR3 length is 15 residues. Looked up from germline, CDR1 is LGHNA and CDR2 is YSLEER.

This chain links TRBV2 with TRBJ2-2; TRBD2 matches at 10 bases. V lost 4 bases, J lost 3 bases, and 5 bases stayed unmatched. The CDR3 has 16 amino acids. Germline-derived CDR1 and CDR2 are SNHLY and FYNNEI. The CDR3 DNA is TGTGCCAGCAGTGCTCCGGGACTAGCGCACACCGGGGAGCTGTTTTTT. It yields the protein CASSAPGLAHTGELFF.

The V call is TRBV30, the J call TRBJ1-2; 7 nucleotides agree with TRBD1. In germline, CDR1 is GTSNPN, CDR2 SVGIG (reference sequence). The CDR3 consists of 13 residues. J was trimmed by 1 base and V by 4 bases; bases with no gene match: 3. The CDR3 DNA reads TGTGCCTGGACAGGGGGGTTTAACTATGGCTACACCTTC. It is translated as CAWTGGFNYGYTF.

This clone has more than one count but fewer than ten. The chain employs TRBV2 and TRBJ2-3; 7 bases line up with TRBD2. This CDR3 comprises 16 residues. V was pared by 2 bases and J by 5 bases, with 10 bases of the junction left unmatched. Per germline, CDR1 SNHLY and CDR2 FYNNEI. DNA for the CDR3: TGTGCCAGCAGTGAATTTGGGCGGGAGATGATAGATACGCAGTATTTT. This sequence encodes CASSEFGREMIDTQYF.

This clone was recorded a few times. The CDR3 DNA is TGTGCCAGCAGCAAGGGACAGGGTTACTACGAGCAGTACTTC. This sequence encodes CASSKGQGYYEQYF. This sequence joins TRBV4-2 and TRBJ2-7; 9 bases match TRBD1. Losses at the gene ends were 5 bases for V and 3 bases for J; bases not matched to a gene: 5. This CDR3 has 14 amino acids. Looked up from germline, CDR1 is LGHNA and CDR2 is YNFKEQ.

The chain employs TRBV7-9 and TRBJ2-2; D may be TRBD2 (6 bases). Trimming shortened V by 5 bases and J by 3 bases, and 16 bases separated the two germline ends. Germline CDR1 and CDR2: SEHNR and FQNEAQ (reference sequence). The CDR3 covers 16 residues. The CDR3: CASSHLGGRDTGELFF. The CDR3 DNA follows: TGTGCCAGCAGCCACCTGGGGGGTCGTGACACCGGGGAGCTGTTTTTT.

This clone showed up just a few times. The CDR3 nucleotides are TGTGCCAGCAGTTTACCAGACAGTTCCTACGAGCAGTACTTC. Protein product: CASSLPDSSYEQYF. This chain connects TRBV27 to TRBJ2-7; D might be TRBD1 (5 bases). Germline loops: CDR1 MNHEY, CDR2 SMNVEV (reference sequence). The V gene lost 2 bases and the J gene lost 1 base, with 9 bases spanning the gap. The CDR3 sequence is 14 residues long.